Shown below are 28 T cell receptor beta chains from a single sample sequenced in a study of blood T cell repertoires in COVID-19. Repertoires were generated with immunoSEQ multiplex PCR, while TCRdb's copy carries only in-frame clones and drops some. The sample lists under 85,000 clones, 90% occurring once. Input material: peripheral blood. The receptor source for this set is a man between 45 and 60 years old with acute or convalescent COVID-19.

The rearrangement joins TRBV5-4 to TRBJ1-1, with a weak D call TRBD1 (5 bases). This CDR3 spans 15 amino acids. V lost 5 bases, J lost 4 bases, and 18 bases lay in between. CDR1 is SGHNT, CDR2 YYREEE, per germline (reference sequence). The CDR3 nucleotides are TGTGCCAGCAGATTTCAGTCGGTCGGGGGCACTGAAGCTTTCTTT. It yields the protein CASRFQSVGGTEAFF.

This sequence joins TRBV11-2 and TRBJ2-7; tentatively, D is TRBD2 (6 bases). The V end was cut by 8 bases, the J end by 1 base, with 12 bases between. This CDR3 has 13 amino acids. Germline lookup yields CDR1 SGHAT and CDR2 FQNNGV. CDR3 bases: TGTGCCAGCTCGCTAGCGCCTTCCTACGAGCAGTACTTC. Encoded protein: CASSLAPSYEQYF.

The J gene is TRBJ1-6, the V gene TRBV19, with unresolved D. CDR1 is LNHDA and CDR2 is SQIVND in the germline V gene (reference sequence). The CDR3 sequence is 13 residues long. V lost 0 bases and J lost 7, with 4 bases in between. The CDR3 nucleotides are TGTGCCAGTAGTATAGACCCAAATTCACCCCTCCACTTT. Amino acids: CASSIDPNSPLHF.

The rearrangement links TRBV9 to TRBJ1-2; D not resolved. This CDR3 is built from 12 residues. CDR1 SGDLS and CDR2 YYNGEE come from the germline V gene. Trimming took off 4 bases at V and 10 bases at J, with 14 bases between the two ends. CDR3 sequence: CASSLRTDNYTF. The CDR3 bases are TGTGCCAGCAGCCTACGGACTGATAACTACACCTTC.

This clone was found a few times. The CDR3 region is CSVETLAGGPGELFF. In DNA form, the CDR3 reads TGCAGCGTTGAAACTCTAGCGGGAGGGCCCGGGGAGCTGTTTTTT. The chain links TRBV29-1 to TRBJ2-2; 12 bases fit TRBD2. The CDR3 has 15 amino acids. The ends lost 2 bases at V and 6 bases at J; junction bases unmatched: 4. The germline V gene encodes CDR1 SQVTM and CDR2 ANQGSEA.

V usage is TRBV11-2 and J usage is TRBJ2-1, with a tentative D call TRBD2 (6 bases). Trimming took off 1 base at V and 4 bases at J, with 11 bases between the two ends. Germline values: CDR1 SGHAT, CDR2 FQNNGV. The CDR3 has 15 amino acids. CDR3 residues: CASSLAGSQYNEQFF. The DNA of the CDR3 is TGTGCCAGCAGCTTAGCCGGGAGTCAGTACAATGAGCAGTTCTTC.

The rearrangement uses TRBV10-3 and TRBJ2-2, with 8 bases aligning to TRBD1. Looked up from germline, CDR1 is ENHRY and CDR2 is SYGVKD. The CDR3 is 16 residues long. V lost 6 bases, J lost 6 bases, and 12 bases stayed unmatched. Here the CDR3 reads CAISTGQGLGAGELFF. CDR3 bases: TGTGCCATCAGCACAGGACAGGGATTGGGCGCCGGGGAGCTGTTTTTT.

This chain connects TRBV6-2 or TRBV6-3 to TRBJ2-2; D not resolved. The ends were cut back, 2 bases at V and 7 bases at J, with 11 bases in the middle. The CDR3 totals 14 residues. The germline V gene encodes CDR1 MNHEY and CDR2 SVGEGT. This chain's CDR3 is CASSYLSNFGELFF. CDR3 nucleotide sequence: TGTGCCAGCAGTTACCTAAGCAACTTCGGGGAGCTGTTTTTT.

The chain recombines TRBV6-5 with TRBJ2-7; TRBD1 aligns across 8 bases. J lost 3 bases, V lost 9 bases, and 7 bases had no gene match. The CDR3 has 13 amino acids. Germline lookup yields CDR1 MNHEY and CDR2 SVGAGI. The CDR3 protein is CARQDRAYYEQYF. Written as DNA, the CDR3 is TGTGCCAGGCAGGACAGGGCGTACTACGAGCAGTACTTC.

This chain connects TRBV18 to TRBJ1-1; 8 bases agree with TRBD1. Germline V gene data show CDR1 as KGHSH and CDR2 as LQKENI. This CDR3 contains 14 residues. V lost 3 bases to trimming and J lost 6 bases; unmatched junction nucleotides: 6. The CDR3 coding sequence is TGTGCCAGCTCACCTCGACAGGGGAGGGCTGAAGCTTTCTTT. Encoded protein: CASSPRQGRAEAFF. The full variable domain, in which reference TRBV18 and TRBJ1-1 provide the parts outside the CDR3, is NAGVMQNPRHLVRRRGQEARLRCSPMKGHSHVYWYRQLPEEGLKFMVYLQKENIIDESGMPKERFSAEFPKEGPSILRIQQVVRGDSAAYFCASSPRQGRAEAFFGQGTRLTVV.

This sequence joins TRBV5-4 and TRBJ2-1; 7 bases fit TRBD1. The trim removed 3 bases at V and 7 bases at J, leaving 7 bases unmatched. Germline CDR1 is SGHNT and CDR2 is YYREEE (reference sequence). This CDR3 comprises 14 residues. The chain's CDR3 is CASSSYRGRNEQFF. The CDR3 nucleotides read TGTGCCAGCAGCTCCTACAGGGGACGGAATGAGCAGTTCTTC.

V usage is TRBV4-3 and J usage is TRBJ1-5; D is unclear. Germline lookup yields CDR1 LGHNA and CDR2 YSLEER. The CDR3 contains 15 residues. V was pared by 0 bases and J by 7 bases, with 13 bases between. For the CDR3, the DNA is TGCGCCAGCAGCCAAGATAGAGGGTGGGGACAGCCCCAGCATTTT. Translated: CASSQDRGWGQPQHF.

About this clone: The sample contains more than one DNA sequence encoding this CDR3. The chain is built from TRBV24-1 and TRBJ2-6; D not certain. The ends were cut back, 10 bases at V and 0 bases at J, with 6 bases in the middle. The CDR3 runs 13 residues. Germline lookup yields CDR1 KGHDR and CDR2 SFDVKD. The CDR3 DNA is TGTGCCACAAGCCTCTCTGGGGCCAACGTCCTGACTTTC. Protein: CATSLSGANVLTF.

The rearrangement joins TRBV7-6 to TRBJ2-2; D call uncertain. Germline V lookup: CDR1 SGHVS, CDR2 FNYEAQ. The CDR3 totals 14 residues. Trimming removed 0 bases at V and 3 bases at J, with 5 bases between. In DNA form, the CDR3 reads TGTGCCAGCAGCTTAGCGAGTCACACCGGGGAGCTGTTTTTT. Protein: CASSLASHTGELFF.

In this sample, this clone turned up once. The same CDR3 arises from other DNA sequences in this sample as well. The chain uses TRBV5-1 and TRBJ1-4; unclear D gene. Germline values: CDR1 SGHRS, CDR2 YFSETQ. CDR3 length: 13 amino acids. V lost 0 bases, J lost 8 bases, and 8 bases lay in between. CDR3: CASSLGAGEKLFF. CDR3 bases: TGCGCCAGCAGCTTGGGGGCGGGAGAAAAACTGTTTTTT.

In DNA form, the CDR3 reads TGTGCCAGCTCACCACCGTCTGGACAGTCCTTTCACCTCTATGGCTACACCTTC. Residues: CASSPPSGQSFHLYGYTF. The chain has TRBV18 and TRBJ1-2; D might be TRBD1 (6 bases). This CDR3 has 18 residues. CDR1 KGHSH and CDR2 LQKENI come from the germline V gene. Deletions cut 0 bases from V and 4 bases from J, with 21 bases between.

This chain joins TRBV10-3 and TRBJ1-1; 9 bases are shared with TRBD1. CDR1 ENHRY and CDR2 SYGVKD come from the germline V gene. The CDR3 runs 14 residues. Trimming removed 4 bases from V and 4 bases from J; junction bases left unmatched: 4. CDR3 DNA sequence: TGTGCCATCAGTGGGACAGGGGACGTCACTGAAGCTTTCTTT. Translation: CAISGTGDVTEAFF.

V and J are TRBV19 and TRBJ2-2; D is undetermined. The CDR3 is 11 amino acids. The ends were cut back, 4 bases at V and 6 bases at J, with 3 bases in the middle. The germline V gene has CDR1 LNHDA and CDR2 SQIVND (reference sequence). The CDR3 DNA reads TGTGCCAGTAGTACTGCCGGGGAGCTGTTTTTT. This gives the protein CASSTAGELFF.

V is TRBV28 and J is TRBJ1-5; the D gene is possibly TRBD1 (6 bases). The V gene's germline CDR1 is MDHEN and CDR2 SYDVKM. The CDR3 has 14 amino acids. V gave up 3 bases and J gave up 6 bases, with 12 bases separating them. CDR3 amino acids: CASSLAGARQPQHF. The CDR3 nucleotides read TGTGCCAGCAGTTTGGCAGGGGCGCGTCAGCCCCAGCATTTT.

This clone was observed once. The CDR3 loop is CASTLAGDHEQYF. The CDR3 nucleotides are TGTGCCAGCACGCTAGCGGGAGACCACGAGCAGTACTTC. J is TRBJ2-7 and V is TRBV12-3 or TRBV12-4; 10 nucleotides agree with TRBD2. This CDR3 spans 13 amino acids. V shed 7 bases, J shed 5 bases, and the junction held 5 bases outside the gene matches.

The genes are TRBV3-1 (or the pseudogene TRBV3-2) and TRBJ2-2; 7 bases map to TRBD2. The CDR3 spans 17 residues. V lost 3 bases and J lost 4; bases outside the gene matches: 11. CDR1 is LGHDT, CDR2 YNNKEL, per germline (reference sequence). The CDR3, as DNA: TGTGCCAGCAGCCAGAGGGGACTACAAGGGCTCACCGGGGAGCTGTTTTTT. Its protein is CASSQRGLQGLTGELFF.

The chain uses TRBV18 and TRBJ2-3, with 14 bases identical to TRBD2. CDR1 KGHSH and CDR2 LQKENI come from the germline V gene. Germline trimming cut 5 bases from V and 5 bases from J; bases unmatched to any gene: 6. This CDR3 region has 16 residues. CDR3 coding DNA: TGTGCCAGCTCATCGGGACTAGCGGGAGTGGGAGATACGCAGTATTTT. Translation gives CASSSGLAGVGDTQYF.

This clone is categorized as medium-sized (0.01 to 0.1%). V usage is TRBV5-1 and J usage is TRBJ2-1; 10 bases are a match to TRBD2. Unmatched junction bases numbered 0, after V lost 0 bases and J lost 3 bases. The CDR3 consists of 15 residues. CDR1 and CDR2 from the germline V gene are SGHRS and YFSETQ. Here the CDR3 reads CASSLGLAGYNEQFF. In DNA, the CDR3 is TGCGCCAGCAGCTTGGGACTAGCGGGCTACAATGAGCAGTTCTTC.

The chain carries TRBV7-6 and TRBJ2-1, with TRBD2 as a possible D gene (6 bases). CDR1 SGHVS and CDR2 FNYEAQ come from the germline V gene. This CDR3 is built from 15 residues. Trimming left V 1 base short and J 6 bases short, with 13 bases between. The CDR3 protein is CASSLGGDYTNEQFF. The CDR3 DNA reads TGTGCCAGCAGCTTAGGGGGGGATTACACCAATGAGCAGTTCTTC.

CDR3 loop: CSVRGLIGKETQYF. In DNA form, the CDR3 reads TGCAGCGTTCGTGGTCTCATCGGGAAAGAGACCCAGTACTTC. V gene TRBV29-1 combines with J gene TRBJ2-5, with D possibly matching TRBD2 (5 bases). This CDR3 comprises 14 residues. The V gene lost 5 bases and the J gene lost 3 bases, with 16 bases spanning the gap. CDR1 and CDR2 from the germline V gene are SQVTM and ANQGSEA.

The V call is TRBV19, the J call TRBJ1-5, with D possibly TRBD1 on 6 matching bases. With 6 bases removed from V and 2 bases from J, the gap between germline ends came to 14 bases. The germline gives CDR1 LNHDA, CDR2 SQIVND (reference sequence). The CDR3 runs 15 residues. The CDR3 protein is CASSGQTSGNQPQHF. CDR3 coding DNA: TGTGCCAGTAGCGGACAGACCTCGGGCAATCAGCCCCAGCATTTT.

The gene calls are TRBV13 and TRBJ2-7, with 9 positions matching TRBD2. The CDR3 has 18 amino acids. Losses at the gene ends were 0 bases for V and 4 bases for J; bases not matched to a gene: 13. CDR1 PRHDT and CDR2 FYEKMQ come from the germline V gene (reference sequence). The CDR3 here is CASSLGPLGREGEYEQYF. Here the CDR3 DNA reads TGTGCCAGCAGCTTAGGCCCTTTGGGGCGGGAGGGGGAATACGAGCAGTACTTC.

This chain connects TRBV7-8 to TRBJ2-2; TRBD1 agrees at 7 bases. The V gene end was trimmed by 5 bases and the J gene end by 0 bases; junction bases not matched to a gene: 6. The CDR3 is made up of 16 amino acids. Germline lookup yields CDR1 SGHVS and CDR2 FQNEAQ. DNA of the CDR3: TGTGCCAGCAGCAAACAGGGGTCTGCGAACACCGGGGAGCTGTTTTTT. Protein: CASSKQGSANTGELFF.